This TCR beta chain was profiled in a study of T cell responses to AZD1222 COVID-19 vaccine. Assay used: immunoSEQ multiplex PCR; TCRdb lists only in-frame clones, some missing. The sample yields 160,000 or so clones, 80% to 90% seen once. Findings and caveats of the study: In a largely white British group with more females than males, clonal diversity was possibly underestimated. Reportedly, close to half of spike-specific TCRs are directed against unmutated variant regions. Only a handful of people who got AZD1222 tested seropositive at baseline.

About this clone itself: Its antigen is not known.

The V gene's germline CDR1 is LGHNA and CDR2 YSLEER. Trimming took off 1 base at V and 3 bases at J, with 13 bases between the two ends. This CDR3 is built from 15 residues. The material was peripheral blood, obtained 28 days after the second dose of the MenACWY control vaccine. This TCR was sampled from an adult who received the MenACWY meningococcal vaccine as a control. This chain joins TRBV4-3 and TRBJ2-7; D call uncertain. The CDR3 loop is CASSQVAQKDYEQYF. In DNA form, the CDR3 reads TGCGCCAGCAGCCAAGTGGCACAGAAGGACTACGAGCAGTACTTC.